The entry that follows covers one T cell receptor beta chain sequence. Its antigen is still unknown. V was pared by 2 bases and J by 7 bases, with 15 bases between. This CDR3 region has 16 residues. The germline V gene encodes CDR1 MNHEY and CDR2 SVGAGI. This sample was taken from a study of T cells in Graves' hyperthyroidism and ophthalmopathy. Study-wide findings and caveats: In simple terms, a model built on 13 V-J features told ophthalmopathy apart from stable hyperthyroidism.

It was RNA transcripts that yielded the amplified TCR beta CDR3 regions. The TCR CDR3 was amplified in a first-round RT-PCR using the HTBI primer set. In TCRdb, the multiplex PCR reads were re-called with MiXCR into one record per CDR3 protein. The data show approximately 740,000 distinct CDR3 sequences, around 15% seen once. Sequenced material: blood. The source is a woman younger than 35 with Graves' hyperthyroidism. The chain joins TRBV6-5 to TRBJ1-6; D ambiguous. The CDR3, as DNA: TGTGCCAGCAGTTACATCAGTCCGAGGGAGAATTCACCCCTCCACTTT. The encoded protein is CASSYISPRENSPLHF.